This TCR beta chain originates from a study of regulatory T cells in long-lasting Graves disease (TCRdb year 2021). Study-wide context: Newly diagnosed Graves' disease patients had taken antithyroid drugs for less than 3 months. A total of approximately 35 samples underwent TCR sequencing: around 13 from persistent and some 20 from newly diagnosed Graves' disease patients. Peripheral blood TCR sequencing and RNA sequencing compared persistent Graves' disease patients with newly diagnosed Graves' disease patients. The study took place in China and was registered as a clinical trial.

Library construction relied on multiplex PCR. Data came from an Illumina HiSeq 4000. To build TCR beta libraries, CDR3 regions were amplified by Arm-PCR using iRepertoire HTBI primers. PCR products were gel purified before sequencing. The study's processing was this. Across samples, fewer than 70 TRBV and 13 to 15 TRBJ segments were identified and used for gene usage analysis of CDR3 amino acid clonotypes. Filtered high-quality paired reads were merged into contigs using COPE and FqMerger. BLAST was used to align contigs to IMGT TRBV, TRBD and TRBJ reference genes, with CDR3 defined following IMGT. Any clonotype with a frequency above 0.1% was counted as a highly expanded clone. Shannon entropy was used to measure repertoire diversity, and the Gini coefficient was used to measure V-J evenness. A clonotype found in more than one individual was treated as public. TCRdb reanalyzed the raw reads on its own, using fastp at Q25 for trimming and MiXCR for clone calling, and kept in-frame beta chains. Each entry merges the rows of one CDR3 protein and shows their most common DNA and genes. These V and J calls originate from TCRdb's pipeline instead of the authors' own analysis. For this sample the table gives around 420,000 distinct CDR3 sequences, of which about 15% were detected only once. The leading ten clones occupy 7.8% of the sample.

Findings and caveats that apply to the study as a whole: Compared with newly diagnosed patients, persistent Graves' disease patients had lower TCR Shannon entropy and fewer highly expanded clones, which suggests clonal expansion. Preferential use of TRBV28, TRBJ1-2 and TRBJ2-5 was observed in persistent disease, whereas TRBV20-1 and TRBJ2-1 were favored in newly diagnosed disease. The small sample size was acknowledged by the authors as a limitation that may reduce accuracy. Persistent patients shared more public clonotypes among themselves (around 3,000) than newly diagnosed patients did (roughly 910). Sequencing and analysis were limited to the TCR beta chain. Peripheral blood alone was examined, since thyroid tissue, which constituted the primary lesion, could not be accessed.

Reading the label with the study, this specimen's time point is: newly diagnosed GD, antithyroid drugs for less than 3 months. For both TCR sequencing and RNA sequencing, RNA was extracted from PBMCs using TRIzol. The diagnosis of Graves' disease followed American Thyroid Association guidelines. Patients for the study were recruited at an endocrinology department in Xi'an, China. From each patient, approximately 10 milliliters of peripheral blood was collected into an EDTA anticoagulant tube. Ficoll Paque Plus density gradient separation was used to isolate PBMCs, and no further T cell sorting was performed. An Agilent 2100 Bioanalyzer and agarose gel were used to check RNA quality, while a NanoDrop 2000 measured RNA concentration. This clonotype was detected a few times. There is no known antigen for this receptor. No clone much larger than this one lies a single base away; base qualities are absent.

The CDR3 starts with the cysteine, ends with the phenylalanine, and has 16 residues. Only the CDR3 part of the read is kept: 48 bases, read in frame from the first base. CDR1 and CDR2, looked up from the germline V gene, are MNHNS and SASEGT. The germline ends are 17 bases apart after V is trimmed by 1 base and J by 5 bases. This sample also belongs to another study, concerning T cells in Graves' hyperthyroidism and ophthalmopathy. Drawing on the second study: Stable Graves' hyperthyroidism was defined as the absence of progression to ophthalmopathy over 18 months of follow-up. Hyperthyroidism patients were aged 18 to 65 years and newly diagnosed, with disease duration of less than 2 months. Patients with uncontrolled infections, other autoimmune diseases, pregnancy or lactation were excluded. Clinical symptoms, serum thyroxine and TRAb, thyroid ultrasound, and orbital computed tomography formed the basis for the diagnoses. A first-round RT-PCR of the TCR CDR3 used the HTBI primer set with the Qiagen OneStep RT-PCR kit. Most expanded thyroid clonotypes (frequency above 0.001) were also found in blood, which suggests that blood repertoires may mirror thyroid immune responses. Ophthalmopathy was separated from stable hyperthyroidism by a 13 V-J signature model, with approximately 85% sensitivity and around 81% specificity obtained in cross-validation and 80%/75% obtained in testing. During validation, the model predicted progression to ophthalmopathy a median of around 7 months ahead of onset, with around 65% sensitivity and about 72% specificity. To identify TCR V-J signatures that set the groups apart, the researchers used a discovery cohort of 90 to 100 patients, made up of fewer than 50 with Graves' ophthalmopathy and about 60 with stable Graves' hyperthyroidism. Prospective prediction of ophthalmopathy was tested in an independent validation cohort of 18 hyperthyroidism patients and 17 patients who later progressed to ophthalmopathy. For training and testing, the 100 or so patients in the discovery cohort were randomly divided in a 7:3 ratio. In addition, the study compared T-cell repertoires in thyroid tissue and in blood from a handful of Graves' hyperthyroidism patients. After blood sampling, hyperthyroidism patients were treated with methimazole at a starting dose of 30 mg daily, and ophthalmopathy patients were treated with high-dose intravenous methylprednisolone. Libraries were constructed in a second round of multiplex PCR, after which size selection and purification were performed. Sequencing of the libraries was done on an Illumina HiSeq2000 using paired-end 100 bp reads. SOAPnuke was used to process the raw data, removing reads that contained adapters or uncalled bases, had a mean Phred below 15, or lacked an exact match to the constant primer or identifier. COPE v1.2.5 was used to merge high-quality paired reads, and clonotypes were defined as unique nucleotide sequences. Clonotypes were aligned to IMGT TRBV, TRBD and TRBJ reference segments using MiTCR v1.1. The analysis was restricted to V-J combinations with a frequency above 0.0001, which together covered just over 99% of the repertoires. The TCS score was defined as the ratio of F50 (clonal expansion) to E x V (chaos), calculated using BLOSUM62-based TCRdist between CDR3 peptides within each V-J. Welch's t-statistics and random forest reduced around 510 V-J features to around 14, which were used in a naive Bayes classifier (R e1071). Sample size was not statistically predetermined, and investigators were not blinded to group allocation. TCR Vbeta CDR3 sequencing of 135 peripheral blood samples (under 45 ophthalmopathy, 75 hyperthyroidism and approximately 17 progressor patients) is reported in the paper.

This receptor was identified in a woman aged 40 to 50 with Graves disease. Donor details come from another sample of the same person, matched by shared clones. The source material was peripheral blood mononuclear cells (PBMCs), sampled at new diagnosis, from a patient treated with antithyroid drugs. The sequence is built from TRBV6-1 and TRBJ1-1, with the D gene uncertain. The CDR3 protein: CASSEGDRWEKTEAFF. The DNA sequence is as follows: TGTGCCAGCAGTGAAGGCGACCGTTGGGAGAAGACTGAAGCTTTCTTT.